This passage covers 17 T cell receptor beta chains from one sample sequenced in a study of Ad26.COV2.S vaccination and SARS-CoV-2 variants. Clones were sequenced by immunoSEQ multiplex PCR, and TCRdb holds only the in-frame ones, with some missing. The table has 350,000 to 450,000 clones, around 86% seen once. Treatment given: around 19 received Ad26.COV2.S at low or high dose, single or two shots; a few received placebo; per-sample allocation not given. The investigators took samples on day 63 after the first vaccine or placebo injection. Sequences were derived from peripheral blood, sampled in a trial of Ad26.COV2.S vaccine versus placebo. The receptors were gathered from a person aged 18-60 years who received the Ad26.COV2.S COVID-19 vaccine or a placebo.

This chain joins TRBV5-1 and TRBJ1-2, with TRBD1 matching over 7 bases. Germline V gene lookup returns CDR1 SGHRS and CDR2 YFSETQ. Trimming took 4 bases from V and 8 from J; bases not matched to a gene: 14. This CDR3 has 15 residues. The CDR3 nucleotides are TGCGCCAGCAGCATAGGAAACAGGGACAGTAACGGCTACACCTTC. This sequence encodes CASSIGNRDSNGYTF.

The V gene is TRBV15, the J gene TRBJ1-1, with D tentatively TRBD1 (6 bases). The V end lost 6 bases, the J end lost 5 bases, and 13 bases lay between the germline ends. The germline V gene has CDR1 LNHNV and CDR2 YYDKDF (reference sequence). The CDR3 is made up of 13 amino acids. The CDR3 nucleotides are TGTGCCACCAGAGGACAGCTTCGGACTGAAGCTTTCTTT. Translation gives CATRGQLRTEAFF.

The CDR3 DNA is TGTGCCAGCAGTATACAGGGGGCGCGGTACGAGCAGTACTTC. This gives the protein CASSIQGARYEQYF. The rearrangement joins TRBV6-5 to TRBJ2-7; 9 nucleotides line up with TRBD1. Per the germline V gene, CDR1 is MNHEY and CDR2 is SVGAGI. The CDR3 consists of 14 residues. Germline trimming cut 5 bases from V and 4 bases from J; bases unmatched to any gene: 6.

J is TRBJ2-7 and V is TRBV24-1, with D possibly called TRBD1 or TRBD2 (7 bases each). The CDR3 totals 15 residues. Germline V gives CDR1 KGHDR, CDR2 SFDVKD. Trimming took off 4 bases at V and 3 bases at J, with 15 bases between the two ends. CDR3 loop: CATSEEGGGDYEQYF. Written as DNA, the CDR3 is TGTGCCACCAGTGAGGAGGGAGGGGGCGACTACGAGCAGTACTTC.

This rearrangement joins TRBV7-9 to TRBJ2-7; D perhaps matches TRBD2 (5 bases). From germline, CDR1 is SEHNR and CDR2 FQNEAQ (reference sequence). The CDR3 covers 12 residues. V gave up 4 bases and J gave up 7 bases, with 11 bases separating them. The CDR3 sequence is CASSSTGWEQYF. The CDR3 DNA reads TGTGCCAGCAGCTCAACGGGGTGGGAGCAGTACTTC.

The CDR3 here is CASSFGNSPLHF. The CDR3 DNA reads as TGTGCCAGCAGCTTTGGCAATTCACCCCTCCACTTT. This rearrangement joins TRBV5-6 to TRBJ1-6; no firm D call. The V and J ends lost 2 bases and 7 bases respectively, with 4 bases between them. The CDR3 consists of 12 residues. The germline CDR1 and CDR2 sequences are SGHDT and YYEEEE.

The chain has TRBV6-5 and TRBJ1-1; weak D call: TRBD1 (6 bases). V gave up 7 bases and J gave up 4 bases, with 16 bases separating them. The germline gives CDR1 MNHEY, CDR2 SVGAGI. The CDR3 loop spans 14 amino acids. The CDR3 loop reads CASNRGGAGTEAFF. DNA of the CDR3: TGTGCCAGCAACCGGGGGGGGGCAGGCACTGAAGCTTTCTTT.

The rearrangement links TRBV7-2 to TRBJ2-7; D remains ambiguous. Germline assignment: CDR1 SGHTA and CDR2 FQGNSA. Trimming removed 3 bases from V and 3 bases from J, with 9 bases in between. This CDR3 region has 13 residues. Here the CDR3 reads CASSFLPRYEQYF. CDR3 DNA sequence: TGTGCCAGCAGCTTTCTACCACGCTACGAGCAGTACTTC.

The CDR3 DNA is TGCGCCAGCAGCTTAGGGACTATATACAATGAGCAGTTCTTC. Protein: CASSLGTIYNEQFF. The rearrangement joins TRBV5-1 to TRBJ2-1, with 7 positions matching TRBD2. V dropped 2 bases and J dropped 4; count of bases not matched to a gene: 3. Germline loops: CDR1 SGHRS, CDR2 YFSETQ. The CDR3 runs to 14 residues.

This clone was recorded once. This chain connects TRBV6-2 or TRBV6-3 to TRBJ2-3; 11 bases match TRBD1. The CDR3 runs to 18 residues. V dropped 6 bases and J dropped 4; count of bases not matched to a gene: 15. Germline V lookup: CDR1 MNHEY, CDR2 SVGEGT. The CDR3 coding sequence is TGTGCCAGCAGCTATTCCCGGGACAGGGGGGAGGGCCCAGATACGCAGTATTTT. Translation: CASSYSRDRGEGPDTQYF.

V usage is TRBV7-2 and J usage is TRBJ2-7, with 11 bases fitting TRBD1. Losses at the gene ends were 5 bases for V and 3 bases for J; bases not matched to a gene: 6. CDR3 length equals 15 residues. Germline CDR1 SGHTA, CDR2 FQGNSA. This chain's CDR3 is CASSPSGTGGYEQYF. The CDR3 DNA follows: TGTGCCAGCAGCCCCTCCGGGACAGGGGGCTACGAGCAGTACTTC.

The chain recombines TRBV5-1 with TRBJ2-2, with 7 bases aligning to TRBD1. Germline V gene data show CDR1 as SGHRS and CDR2 as YFSETQ. The CDR3 is 13 amino acids. The ends lost 2 bases at V and 7 bases at J; junction bases unmatched: 2. CDR3 DNA sequence: TGCGCCAGCAGCTTAGGGGGCGTCGGGGAGCTGTTTTTT. Protein product: CASSLGGVGELFF.

The chain couples TRBV7-9 to TRBJ1-5, with D tentatively TRBD1 (6 bases). CDR3 length: 14 residues. Trimming left V 5 bases short and J 3 bases short, with 11 bases between. Germline values: CDR1 SEHNR, CDR2 FQNEAQ (reference sequence). The CDR3 spells CASSHGQINQPQHF. CDR3 DNA sequence: TGTGCCAGCAGCCATGGACAGATCAATCAGCCCCAGCATTTT.

This rearrangement joins TRBV20-1 to TRBJ1-1, with 9 bases matching TRBD1. Germline trimming cut 3 bases from V and 8 bases from J; bases unmatched to any gene: 4. There are 12 residues in the CDR3. CDR1 DFQATT and CDR2 SNEGSKA come from the germline V gene (reference sequence). Written as DNA, the CDR3 is TGCAGTGCTAGTAACAGGGGGCAGGAAGCTTTCTTT. This gives the protein CSASNRGQEAFF.

The chain has TRBV14 and TRBJ1-1; D not certain. The CDR3 is 15 residues long. Looked up from germline, CDR1 is SGHDN and CDR2 is FVKESK. The V end lost 4 bases, the J end lost 3 bases, and 15 bases lay between the germline ends. The CDR3 region has the DNA TGTGCCAGCAGCCCGGCCCGCACTAGTCACACTGAAGCTTTCTTT. This encodes CASSPARTSHTEAFF.

Worth noting for this clone: Other DNA sequences in this sample translate to the same CDR3. This chain joins TRBV14 and TRBJ2-7; no firm D call. This CDR3 comprises 12 residues. The V gene lost 4 bases and the J gene lost 0 bases, with 4 bases spanning the gap. Germline assignment: CDR1 SGHDN and CDR2 FVKESK. Here the CDR3 reads CASSPSSYEQYF. CDR3 nucleotide sequence: TGTGCCAGCAGCCCCTCCTCCTACGAGCAGTACTTC.

The genes are TRBV5-4 and TRBJ2-7; the D gene is possibly TRBD1 (6 bases). This CDR3 is 16 amino acids long. V was trimmed by 5 bases and J by 3 bases, leaving 21 bases between them. CDR1 is SGHNT and CDR2 is YYREEE in the germline V gene (reference sequence). The CDR3 nucleotides are TGTGCCAGCAGGAAAGAGGGGATGGAACAGGGCTACGAGCAGTACTTC. It codes for CASRKEGMEQGYEQYF.